This record concerns one T cell receptor (beta chain) sequence. Its cognate antigen has yet to be identified. No per-base quality is available; no much larger clone lies one base away. The data are from a study of tumor and adjacent non-tumor tissue in lung cancer (dated 2018 in TCRdb). Context from the whole study: By cancer type, the cohort comprised 12 adenocarcinoma patients, a couple of squamous cell carcinoma patients and 1 small cell lung cancer patient. Using bulk TCRbeta repertoires from approximately 15 lung cancer patients, the study set lung tumor tissue side by side with matched distant non-tumor lung tissue. Sequencing produced 130 million or so productive TCRbeta reads in total, an average of about 4.5 million reads per sample. TCRbeta CDR3 sequencing was performed on about 29 paired specimens, with one tumor sample and one normal lung sample collected per patient. Ages among the 15 or so patients ranged from about 31 to 80 years, there were 10 men and 5 women, and disease was at TNM stage I to III. The paper's findings and limits, for the study overall: The cohort had only approximately 15 patients, and the authors noted that larger samples and more detailed clinical data are needed. Significantly higher TCR diversity was found in younger patients, and higher tumor TCR diversity was associated with shorter overall and disease-free survival. In normal lung, the top 100 clones accounted for a significantly larger cumulative share of the repertoire than in tumor tissue. Peripheral blood was not sequenced, so blood TCRbeta repertoires in these lung cancer patients were not examined. Tumor tissue showed significantly higher TCR diversity (inverse Simpson) than normal lung tissue, at 431.37 vs 166.20 (P = 0.0075, Mann-Whitney U test). Neither the sequencing platform nor unique molecular identifiers are mentioned in the methods.

Libraries were made using multiplex PCR. Sequencing instrument: Illumina HiSeq 2500. TCRbeta libraries were constructed through three rounds of nested PCR with primers (Table S4) according to protocols modified from ARM-PCR. Before sequencing, PCR products of 200-500 bp were excised from the gel and purified with the QIAquick gel extraction kit. Per the original workflow: Reads were cleaned using Trimmomatic, were merged into complete CDR3 sequences using FLASH, and were assigned to V(D)J germline segments using MiTCR. VDJtools was used to compute clonal diversity as the inverse Simpson's index. Productive reads were defined as in-frame sequences without a premature stop codon. The raw public reads went through TCRdb reprocessing: fastp at Q25, MiXCR clone calling, in-frame beta chains kept. Entries that share a CDR3 protein sequence are merged under the most common genes and DNA. TCRdb assigned the V and J calls; the authors' analysis was not used. The sample table shows over 85,000 distinct CDR3 sequences, and 84% are seen once. Together, the top ten hold 20% to 25% of the sample.

RNA was isolated from bulk unsorted tissue, and RNA quality was assessed with a NanoDrop ND-1000 and an Agilent 2100. All donors had newly diagnosed lung cancer, had not received prior chemotherapy, and were admitted for thoracic surgery in China between August and November 2014. The study excluded patients who had received radiotherapy or chemotherapy before or who had another cancer at the same time. Surgical tissue pieces of about 1-2.2 cm3 were preserved in RNAlater solution and stored at -80 °C until use. Sequenced input: lung tumor tissue. The TCR originated in a man between 65 and 85 years old with non-small cell lung cancer.

The CDR3: CASSYYGGSSGYTF. The DNA reads TGTGCCAGCAGTTATTATGGGGGGTCGAGTGGCTACACCTTC. The chain is encoded by TRBV6-5 joined to TRBJ1-2; a tentative D call is TRBD1 (5 bases match). The CDR3, cysteine through phenylalanine, is 14 amino acids long. Left in the record is the CDR3 DNA by itself, 42 bases read in frame from the first base. Based on the germline V gene, the CDR1 and CDR2 sequences are MNHEY and SVGAGI. V loses 3 bases of germline sequence and J loses 7 bases, and the interval between the two ends is 15 bases.